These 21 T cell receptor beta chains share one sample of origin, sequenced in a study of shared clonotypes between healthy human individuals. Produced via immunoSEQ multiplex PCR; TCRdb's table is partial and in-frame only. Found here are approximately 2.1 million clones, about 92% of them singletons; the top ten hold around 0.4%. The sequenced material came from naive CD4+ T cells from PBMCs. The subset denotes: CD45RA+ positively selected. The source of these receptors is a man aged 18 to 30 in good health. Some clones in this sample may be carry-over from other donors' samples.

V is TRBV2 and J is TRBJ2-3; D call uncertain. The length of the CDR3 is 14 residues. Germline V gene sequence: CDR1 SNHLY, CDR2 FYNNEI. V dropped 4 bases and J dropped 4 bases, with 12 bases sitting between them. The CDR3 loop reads CASSAFSDPDTQYF. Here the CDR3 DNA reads TGTGCCAGCAGTGCCTTCAGCGACCCAGATACGCAGTATTTT.

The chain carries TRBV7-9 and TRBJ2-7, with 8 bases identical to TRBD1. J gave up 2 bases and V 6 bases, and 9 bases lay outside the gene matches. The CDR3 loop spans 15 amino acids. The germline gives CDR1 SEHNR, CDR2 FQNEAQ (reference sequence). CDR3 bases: TGTGCCAGCAGTCCAACCGGGACAGGAACCTACGAGCAGTACTTC. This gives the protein CASSPTGTGTYEQYF. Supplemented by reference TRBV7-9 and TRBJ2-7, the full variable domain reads DTGVSQNPRHKITKRGQNVTFRCDPISEHNRLYWYRQTLGQGPEFLTYFQNEAQLEKSRLLSDRFSAERPKGSFSTLEIQRTEQGDSAMYLCASSPTGTGTYEQYFGPGTRLTVT.

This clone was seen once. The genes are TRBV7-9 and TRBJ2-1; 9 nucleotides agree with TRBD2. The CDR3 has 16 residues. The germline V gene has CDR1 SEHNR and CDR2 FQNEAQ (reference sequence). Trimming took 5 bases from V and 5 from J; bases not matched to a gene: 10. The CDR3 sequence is CASSGTGLAGHNEQFF. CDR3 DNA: TGTGCCAGCAGCGGTACCGGGCTAGCGGGACACAATGAGCAGTTCTTC.

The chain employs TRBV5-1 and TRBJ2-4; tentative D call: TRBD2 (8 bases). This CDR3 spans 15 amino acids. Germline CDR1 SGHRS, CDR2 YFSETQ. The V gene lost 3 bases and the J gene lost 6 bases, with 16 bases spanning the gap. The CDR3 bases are TGCGCCAGCAGCTCGCGGGGGGACAGCAGAAACATTCAGTACTTC. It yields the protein CASSSRGDSRNIQYF.

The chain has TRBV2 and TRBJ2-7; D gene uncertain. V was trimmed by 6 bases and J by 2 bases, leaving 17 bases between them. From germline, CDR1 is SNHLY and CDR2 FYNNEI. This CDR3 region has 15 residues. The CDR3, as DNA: TGTGCCAGCAGCCCTCTGTTCGGCATAACCTACGAGCAGTACTTC. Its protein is CASSPLFGITYEQYF.

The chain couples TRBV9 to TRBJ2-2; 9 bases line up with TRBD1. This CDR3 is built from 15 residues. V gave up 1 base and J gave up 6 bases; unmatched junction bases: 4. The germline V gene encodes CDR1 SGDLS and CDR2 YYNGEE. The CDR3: CASSVRDRVSGELFF. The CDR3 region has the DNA TGTGCCAGCAGCGTAAGGGACAGGGTATCCGGGGAGCTGTTTTTT.

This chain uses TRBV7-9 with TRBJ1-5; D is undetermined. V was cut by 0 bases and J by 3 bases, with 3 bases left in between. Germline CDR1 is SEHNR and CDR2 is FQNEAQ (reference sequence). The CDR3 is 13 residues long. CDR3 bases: TGTGCCAGCAGCTTAGCAGACAATCAGCCCCAGCATTTT. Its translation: CASSLADNQPQHF.

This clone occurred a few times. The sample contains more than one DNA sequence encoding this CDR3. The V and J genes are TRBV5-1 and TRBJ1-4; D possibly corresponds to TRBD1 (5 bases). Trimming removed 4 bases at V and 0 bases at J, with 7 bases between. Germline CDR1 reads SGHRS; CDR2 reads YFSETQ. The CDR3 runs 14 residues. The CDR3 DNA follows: TGCGCCAGCAGCCCGGGGGCAACTAATGAAAAACTGTTTTTT. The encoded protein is CASSPGATNEKLFF. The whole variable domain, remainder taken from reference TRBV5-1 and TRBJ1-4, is KAGVTQTPRYLIKTRGQQVTLSCSPISGHRSVSWYQQTPGQGLQFLFEYFSETQRNKGNFPGRFSGRQFSNSRSEMNVSTLELGDSALYLCASSPGATNEKLFFGSGTQLSVL.

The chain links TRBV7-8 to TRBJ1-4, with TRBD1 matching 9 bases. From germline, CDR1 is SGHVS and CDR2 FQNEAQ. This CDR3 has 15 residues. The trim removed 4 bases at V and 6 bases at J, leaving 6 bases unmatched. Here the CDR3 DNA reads TGTGCCAGCAGCTCTCTTTGGGACAGGGATGAAAAACTGTTTTTT. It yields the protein CASSSLWDRDEKLFF.

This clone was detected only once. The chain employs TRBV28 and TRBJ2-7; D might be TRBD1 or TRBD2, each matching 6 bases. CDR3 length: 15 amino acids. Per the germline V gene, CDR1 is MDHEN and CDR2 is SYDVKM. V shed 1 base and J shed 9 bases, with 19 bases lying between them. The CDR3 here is CASSLFPTPGGGQYF. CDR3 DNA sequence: TGTGCCAGCAGTTTATTTCCAACTCCCGGGGGCGGGCAGTACTTC. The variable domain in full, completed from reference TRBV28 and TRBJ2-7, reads DVKVTQSSRYLVKRTGEKVFLECVQDMDHENMFWYRQDPGLGLRLIYFSYDVKMKEKGDIPEGYSVSREKKERFSLILESASTNQTSMYLCASSLFPTPGGGQYFGPGTRLTVT.

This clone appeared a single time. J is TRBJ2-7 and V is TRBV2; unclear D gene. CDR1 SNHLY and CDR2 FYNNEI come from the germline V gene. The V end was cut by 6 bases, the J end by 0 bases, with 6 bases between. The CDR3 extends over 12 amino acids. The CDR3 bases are TGTGCCAGCAGAAAGGGCTCCTACGAGCAGTACTTC. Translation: CASRKGSYEQYF.

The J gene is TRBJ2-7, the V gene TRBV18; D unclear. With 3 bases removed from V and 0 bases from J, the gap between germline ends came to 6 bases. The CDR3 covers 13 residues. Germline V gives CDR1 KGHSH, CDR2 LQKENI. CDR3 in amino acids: CASSPLHSYEQYF. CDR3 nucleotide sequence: TGTGCCAGCTCACCTTTACACTCCTACGAGCAGTACTTC.

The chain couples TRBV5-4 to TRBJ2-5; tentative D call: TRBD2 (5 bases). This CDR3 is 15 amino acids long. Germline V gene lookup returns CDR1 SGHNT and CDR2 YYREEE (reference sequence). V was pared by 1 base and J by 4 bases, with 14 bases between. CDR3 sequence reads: CASSLNTGKAETQYF. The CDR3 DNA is TGTGCCAGCAGCTTGAATACGGGGAAGGCAGAGACCCAGTACTTC.

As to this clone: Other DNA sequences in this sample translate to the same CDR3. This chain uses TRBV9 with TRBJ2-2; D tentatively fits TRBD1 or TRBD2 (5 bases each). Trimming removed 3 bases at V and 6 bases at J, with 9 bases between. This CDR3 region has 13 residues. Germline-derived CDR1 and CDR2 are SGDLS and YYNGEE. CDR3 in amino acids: CASSAGTSGELFF. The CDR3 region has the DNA TGTGCCAGCAGCGCGGGGACCTCCGGGGAGCTGTTTTTT.

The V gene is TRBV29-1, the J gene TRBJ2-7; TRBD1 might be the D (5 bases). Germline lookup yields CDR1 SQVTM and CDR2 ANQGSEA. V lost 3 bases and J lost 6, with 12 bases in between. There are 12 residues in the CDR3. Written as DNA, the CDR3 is TGCAGCGTTGACTCAGATACAGGCGAGCAGTACTTC. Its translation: CSVDSDTGEQYF.

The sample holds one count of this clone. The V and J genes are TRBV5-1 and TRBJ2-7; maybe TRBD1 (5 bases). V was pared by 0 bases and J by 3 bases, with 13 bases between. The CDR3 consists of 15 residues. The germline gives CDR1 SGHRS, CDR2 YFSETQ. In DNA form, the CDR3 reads TGCGCCAGCAGCTTGGTCGTGGACACTCTCTACGAGCAGTACTTC. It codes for CASSLVVDTLYEQYF.

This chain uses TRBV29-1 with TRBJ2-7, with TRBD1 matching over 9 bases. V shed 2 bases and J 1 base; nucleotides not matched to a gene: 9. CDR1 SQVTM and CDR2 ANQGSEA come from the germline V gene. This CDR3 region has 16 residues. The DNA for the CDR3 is TGCAGCGTTGAAACCGGGACAGGGTTTTTGTCCTACGAGCAGTACTTC. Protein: CSVETGTGFLSYEQYF.

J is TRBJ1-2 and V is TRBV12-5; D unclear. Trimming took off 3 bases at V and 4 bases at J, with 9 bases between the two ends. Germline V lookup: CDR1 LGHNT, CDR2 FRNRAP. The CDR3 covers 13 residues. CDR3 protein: CASGFALGYGYTF. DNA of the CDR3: TGTGCTAGTGGTTTCGCCCTTGGCTATGGCTACACCTTC.

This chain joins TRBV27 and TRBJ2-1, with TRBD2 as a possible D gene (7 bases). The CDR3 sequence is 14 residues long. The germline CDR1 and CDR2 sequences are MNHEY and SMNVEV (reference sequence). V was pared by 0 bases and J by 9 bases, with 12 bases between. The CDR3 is CASSLSGRGGEQFF. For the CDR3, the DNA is TGTGCCAGCAGTTTATCAGGGAGGGGGGGTGAGCAGTTCTTC.

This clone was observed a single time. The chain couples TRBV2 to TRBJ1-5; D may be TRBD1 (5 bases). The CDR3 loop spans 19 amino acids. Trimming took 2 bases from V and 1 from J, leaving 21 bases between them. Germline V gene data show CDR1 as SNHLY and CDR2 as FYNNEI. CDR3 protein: CASSENGGAPGWSNQPQHF. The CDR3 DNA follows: TGTGCCAGCAGTGAAAACGGAGGGGCCCCCGGTTGGAGCAATCAGCCCCAGCATTTT.

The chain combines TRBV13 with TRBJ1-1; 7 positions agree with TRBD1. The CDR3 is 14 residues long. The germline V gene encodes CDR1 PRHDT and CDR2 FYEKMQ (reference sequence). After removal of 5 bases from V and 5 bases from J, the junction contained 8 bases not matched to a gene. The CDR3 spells CASSARQGGTEAFF. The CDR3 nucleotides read TGTGCCAGCAGCGCACGACAGGGTGGGACTGAAGCTTTCTTT.